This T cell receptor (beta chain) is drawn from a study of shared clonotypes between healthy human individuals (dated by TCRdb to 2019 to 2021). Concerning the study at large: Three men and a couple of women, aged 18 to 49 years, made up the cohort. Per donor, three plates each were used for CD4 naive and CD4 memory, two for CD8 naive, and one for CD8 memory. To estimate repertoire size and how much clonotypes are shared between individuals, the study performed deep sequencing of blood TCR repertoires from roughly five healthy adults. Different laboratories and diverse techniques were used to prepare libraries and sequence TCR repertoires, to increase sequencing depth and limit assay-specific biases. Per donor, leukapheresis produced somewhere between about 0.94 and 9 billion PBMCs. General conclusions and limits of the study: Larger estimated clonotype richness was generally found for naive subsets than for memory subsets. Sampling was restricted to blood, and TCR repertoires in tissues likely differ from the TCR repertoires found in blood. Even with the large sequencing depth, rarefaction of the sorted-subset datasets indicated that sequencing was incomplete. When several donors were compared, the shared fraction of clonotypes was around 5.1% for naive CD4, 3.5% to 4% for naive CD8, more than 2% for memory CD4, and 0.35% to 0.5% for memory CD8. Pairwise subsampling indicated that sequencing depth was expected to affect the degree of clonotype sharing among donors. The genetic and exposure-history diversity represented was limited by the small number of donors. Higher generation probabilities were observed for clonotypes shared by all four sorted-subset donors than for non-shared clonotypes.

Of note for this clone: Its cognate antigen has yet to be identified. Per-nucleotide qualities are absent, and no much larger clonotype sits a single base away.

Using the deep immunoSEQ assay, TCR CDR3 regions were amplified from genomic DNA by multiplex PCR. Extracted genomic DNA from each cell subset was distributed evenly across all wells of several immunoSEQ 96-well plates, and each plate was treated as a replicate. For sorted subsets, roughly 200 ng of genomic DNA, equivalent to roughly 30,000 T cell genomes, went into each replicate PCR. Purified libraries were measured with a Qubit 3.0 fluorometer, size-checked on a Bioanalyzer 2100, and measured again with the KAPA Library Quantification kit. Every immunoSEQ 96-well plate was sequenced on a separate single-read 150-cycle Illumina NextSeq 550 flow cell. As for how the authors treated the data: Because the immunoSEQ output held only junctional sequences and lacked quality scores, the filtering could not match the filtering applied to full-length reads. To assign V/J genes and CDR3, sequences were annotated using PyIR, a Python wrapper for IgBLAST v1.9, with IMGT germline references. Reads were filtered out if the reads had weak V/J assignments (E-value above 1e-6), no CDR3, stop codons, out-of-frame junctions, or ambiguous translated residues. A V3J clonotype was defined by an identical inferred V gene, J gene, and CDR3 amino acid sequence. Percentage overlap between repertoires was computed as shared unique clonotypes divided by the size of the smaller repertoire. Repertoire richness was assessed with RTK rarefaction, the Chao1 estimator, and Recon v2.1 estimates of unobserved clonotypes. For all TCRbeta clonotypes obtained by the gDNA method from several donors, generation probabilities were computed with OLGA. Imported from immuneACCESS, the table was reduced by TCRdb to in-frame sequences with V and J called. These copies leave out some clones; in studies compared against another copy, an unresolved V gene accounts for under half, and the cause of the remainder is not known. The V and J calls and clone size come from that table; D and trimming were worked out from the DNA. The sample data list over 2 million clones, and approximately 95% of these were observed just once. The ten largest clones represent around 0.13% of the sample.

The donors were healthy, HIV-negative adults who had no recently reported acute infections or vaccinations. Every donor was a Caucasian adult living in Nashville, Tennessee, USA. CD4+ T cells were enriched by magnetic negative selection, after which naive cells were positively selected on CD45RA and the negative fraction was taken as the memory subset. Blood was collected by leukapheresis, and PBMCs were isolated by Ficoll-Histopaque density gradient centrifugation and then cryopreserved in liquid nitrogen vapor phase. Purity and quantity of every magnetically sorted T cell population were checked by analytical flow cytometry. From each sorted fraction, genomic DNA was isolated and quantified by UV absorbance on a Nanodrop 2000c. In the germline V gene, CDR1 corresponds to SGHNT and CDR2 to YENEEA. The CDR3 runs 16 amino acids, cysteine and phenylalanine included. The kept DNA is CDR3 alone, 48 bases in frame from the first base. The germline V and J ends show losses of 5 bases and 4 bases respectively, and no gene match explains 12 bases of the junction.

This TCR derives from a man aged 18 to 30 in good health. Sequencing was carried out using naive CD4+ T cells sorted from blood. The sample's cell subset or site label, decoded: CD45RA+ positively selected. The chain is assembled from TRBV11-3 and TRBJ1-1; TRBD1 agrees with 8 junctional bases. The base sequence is TGTGCCAGCAGCCCCGGGACAGGTGAAGGTGGCACTGAAGCTTTCTTT. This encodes CASSPGTGEGGTEAFF.